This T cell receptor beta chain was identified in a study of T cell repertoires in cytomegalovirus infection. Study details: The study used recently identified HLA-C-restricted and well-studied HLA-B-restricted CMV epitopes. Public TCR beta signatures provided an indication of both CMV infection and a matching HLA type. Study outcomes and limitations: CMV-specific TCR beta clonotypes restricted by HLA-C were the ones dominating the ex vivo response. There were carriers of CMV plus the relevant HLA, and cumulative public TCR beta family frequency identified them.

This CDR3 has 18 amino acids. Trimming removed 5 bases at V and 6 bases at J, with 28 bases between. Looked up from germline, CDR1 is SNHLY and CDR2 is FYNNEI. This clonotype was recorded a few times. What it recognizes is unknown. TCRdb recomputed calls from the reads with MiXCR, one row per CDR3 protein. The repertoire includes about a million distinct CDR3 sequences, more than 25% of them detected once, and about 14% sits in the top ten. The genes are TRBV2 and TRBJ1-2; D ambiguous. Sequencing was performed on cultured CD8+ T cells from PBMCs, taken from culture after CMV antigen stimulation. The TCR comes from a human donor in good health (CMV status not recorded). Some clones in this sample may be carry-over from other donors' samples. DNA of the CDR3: TGTGCCAGCAGTAAGGCCGGGGTCCTAGACTCCTTTGTGGATGGCTACACCTTC. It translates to CASSKAGVLDSFVDGYTF.